A single T cell receptor beta chain is shown here with its context. This sample stems from a study of blood T cell repertoires in COVID-19. As for the study in general: Sites in the United States, Italy and Spain provided acute and convalescent COVID-19 samples. Sources were T cells, B-cell-depleted T cells, or PBMCs; the material itself was cDNA or gDNA.

Clones were sequenced by immunoSEQ multiplex PCR, and TCRdb holds only the in-frame ones, with some missing. The sample lists about 48,000 clones; around 85% were seen once. Germline V gene sequence: CDR1 SGHRS, CDR2 YFSETQ. The V end lost 0 bases, the J end lost 1 base, and 7 bases lay between the germline ends. The CDR3 is made up of 14 amino acids. The sample comprised peripheral blood. The chain combines TRBV5-1 with TRBJ1-1, with D maybe TRBD1 (6 bases). The receptor comes from a human donor in a cohort sampled during active COVID-19. The donor label of this sample is uncertain. The DNA for the CDR3 is TGCGCCAGCAGCTTGGGGGACACGAACACTGAAGCTTTCTTT. Encoded protein: CASSLGDTNTEAFF.